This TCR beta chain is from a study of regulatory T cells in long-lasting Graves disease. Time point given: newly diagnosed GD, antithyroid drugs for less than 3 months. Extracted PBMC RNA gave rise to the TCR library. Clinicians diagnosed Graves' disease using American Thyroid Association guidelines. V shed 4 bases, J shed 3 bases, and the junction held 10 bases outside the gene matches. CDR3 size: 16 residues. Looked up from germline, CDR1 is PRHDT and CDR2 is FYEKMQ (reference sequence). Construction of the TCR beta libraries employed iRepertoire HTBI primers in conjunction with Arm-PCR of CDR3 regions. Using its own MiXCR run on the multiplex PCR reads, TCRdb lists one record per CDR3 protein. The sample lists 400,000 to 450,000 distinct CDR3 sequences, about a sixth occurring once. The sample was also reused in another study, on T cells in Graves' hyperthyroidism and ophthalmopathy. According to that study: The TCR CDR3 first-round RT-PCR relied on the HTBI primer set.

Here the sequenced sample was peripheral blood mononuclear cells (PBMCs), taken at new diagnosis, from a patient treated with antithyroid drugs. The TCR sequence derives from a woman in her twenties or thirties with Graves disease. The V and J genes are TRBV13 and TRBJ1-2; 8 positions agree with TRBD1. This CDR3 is CASSYALRGRDYGYTF. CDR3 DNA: TGTGCCAGCAGCTACGCACTCAGGGGGCGCGACTATGGCTACACCTTC.